This TCR beta chain was captured in a study of cytomegalovirus exposure and HLA in healthy donors. Findings and limits, study-wide: Data from an earlier analysis indicated that most TCR beta V segments were productive either about 90% or about 30% of the time. According to reports, the classifier identified cytomegalovirus status with high specificity and sensitivity. It was reported in a later analysis that an Asian-associated ancestry cluster showed fewer N-insertions than the roughly 620-donor mean. There were a few CMV-associated chains whose specificity for CMV antigens was confirmed in vitro.

Germline V gives CDR1 SGHRS, CDR2 YFSETQ. V shed 2 bases, J shed 5 bases, and the junction held 3 bases outside the gene matches. The CDR3 is 14 residues long. 13 Jbeta primers and 60 Vbeta primers were used for the PCR. Here immunoSEQ multiplex PCR was the method, and the copy in TCRdb shows in-frame clones only, minus some. Here the sample spans about 180,000 clones, 81% being singletons. Remarks on this clone: The antigen is unknown.

This clonotype originated in a woman in her twenties or thirties in good health and CMV-seronegative. The chain joins TRBV5-1 to TRBJ2-5, with 10 bases identical to TRBD1. The sequencing sample was made of PBMCs. The CDR3: CASSFRQGAETQYF. CDR3 DNA: TGCGCCAGCAGCTTCCGACAGGGGGCTGAGACCCAGTACTTC.